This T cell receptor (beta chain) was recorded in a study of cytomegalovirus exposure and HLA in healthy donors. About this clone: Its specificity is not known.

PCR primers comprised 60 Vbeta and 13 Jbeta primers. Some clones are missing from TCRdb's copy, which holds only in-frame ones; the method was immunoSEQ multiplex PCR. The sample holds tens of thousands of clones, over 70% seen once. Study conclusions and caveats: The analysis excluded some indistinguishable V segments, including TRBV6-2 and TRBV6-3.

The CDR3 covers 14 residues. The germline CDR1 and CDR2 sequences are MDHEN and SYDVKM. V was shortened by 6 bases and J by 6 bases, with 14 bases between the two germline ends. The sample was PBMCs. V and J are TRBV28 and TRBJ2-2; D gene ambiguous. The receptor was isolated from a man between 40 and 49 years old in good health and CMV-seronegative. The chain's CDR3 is CASREYLGAGELFF. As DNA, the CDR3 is TGTGCCAGCAGGGAATATCTAGGCGCCGGGGAGCTGTTTTTT.